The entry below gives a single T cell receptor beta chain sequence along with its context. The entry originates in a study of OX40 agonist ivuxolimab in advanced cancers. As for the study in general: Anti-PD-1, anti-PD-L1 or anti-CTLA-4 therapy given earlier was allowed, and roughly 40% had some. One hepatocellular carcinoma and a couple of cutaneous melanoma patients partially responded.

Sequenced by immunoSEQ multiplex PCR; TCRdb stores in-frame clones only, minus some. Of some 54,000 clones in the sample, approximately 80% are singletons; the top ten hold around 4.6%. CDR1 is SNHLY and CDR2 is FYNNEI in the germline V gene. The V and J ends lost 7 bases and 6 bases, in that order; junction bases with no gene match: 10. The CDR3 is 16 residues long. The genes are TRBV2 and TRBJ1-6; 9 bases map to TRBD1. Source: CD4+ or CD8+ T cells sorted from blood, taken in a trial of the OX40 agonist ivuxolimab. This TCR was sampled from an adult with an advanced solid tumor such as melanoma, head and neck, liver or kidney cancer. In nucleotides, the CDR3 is TGTGCCAGCACCTCCCATAGGGGACAGGGTAATTCACCCCTCCACTTT. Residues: CASTSHRGQGNSPLHF.